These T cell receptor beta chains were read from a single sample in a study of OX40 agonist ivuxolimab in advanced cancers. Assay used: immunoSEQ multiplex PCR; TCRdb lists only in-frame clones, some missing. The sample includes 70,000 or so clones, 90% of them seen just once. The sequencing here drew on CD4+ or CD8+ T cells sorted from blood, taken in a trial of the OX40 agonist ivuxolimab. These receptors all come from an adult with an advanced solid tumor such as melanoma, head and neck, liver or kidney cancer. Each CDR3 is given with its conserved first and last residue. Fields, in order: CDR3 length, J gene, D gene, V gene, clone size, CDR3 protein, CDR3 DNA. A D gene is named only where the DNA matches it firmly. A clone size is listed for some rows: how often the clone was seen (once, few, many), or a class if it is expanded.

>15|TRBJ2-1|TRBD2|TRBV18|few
CASSPPGLAYNEQFF
TGTGCCAGCTCACCTCCGGGACTAGCTTACAATGAGCAGTTCTTC
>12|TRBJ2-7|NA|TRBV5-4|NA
CASSLDGYEQYF
TGTGCCAGCAGCTTAGATGGCTACGAGCAGTACTTC
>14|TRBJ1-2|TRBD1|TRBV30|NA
CAWSVSGRGHGYTF
TGTGCCTGGAGTGTAAGTGGCAGGGGGCATGGCTACACCTTC
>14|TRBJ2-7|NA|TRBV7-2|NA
CASSPRLNYYEQYF
TGTGCCAGCAGCCCCAGACTGAACTACTACGAGCAGTACTTC
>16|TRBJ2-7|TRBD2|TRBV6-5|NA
CASSYSIGGSSYEQYF
TGTGCCAGCAGTTACTCGATTGGCGGGAGCTCCTACGAGCAGTACTTC
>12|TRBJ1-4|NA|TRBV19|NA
CASNGDTEKLFF
TGTGCCAGTAATGGTGATACTGAAAAACTGTTTTTT
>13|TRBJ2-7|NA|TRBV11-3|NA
CASSLALNYEQYF
TGTGCCAGCAGCTTAGCCTTGAACTACGAGCAGTACTTC
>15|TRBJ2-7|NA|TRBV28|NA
CASSEQELGHYEQYF
TGTGCCAGCAGTGAACAGGAGTTAGGGCACTACGAGCAGTACTTC
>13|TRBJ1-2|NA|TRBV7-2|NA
CASSFRAARGYTF
TGTGCCAGCAGCTTCCGGGCCGCTAGAGGCTACACCTTC
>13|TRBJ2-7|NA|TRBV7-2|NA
CASSLEGWYEQYF
TGTGCCAGCAGCTTAGAGGGCTGGTACGAGCAGTACTTC
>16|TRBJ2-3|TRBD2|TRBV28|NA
CASSSTSGTSTDTQYF
TGTGCCAGCAGTTCGACTAGCGGAACCTCCACAGATACGCAGTATTTT
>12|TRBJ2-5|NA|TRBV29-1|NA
CSVGGYQETQYF
TGCAGCGTTGGGGGGTACCAAGAGACCCAGTACTTC
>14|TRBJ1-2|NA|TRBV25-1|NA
CASSEWERGRGYTF
TGTGCCAGCAGTGAATGGGAAAGGGGAAGAGGCTACACCTTC
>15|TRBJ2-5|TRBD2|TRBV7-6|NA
CASSFTSGSEETQYF
TGTGCCAGCAGCTTCACTAGCGGGAGCGAAGAGACCCAGTACTTC
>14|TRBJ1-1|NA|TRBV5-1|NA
CASSPRVRNTEAFF
TGCGCCAGCAGCCCCAGGGTAAGGAACACTGAAGCTTTCTTT
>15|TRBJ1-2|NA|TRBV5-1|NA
CASEVGPGQRRGYTF
TGCGCCTCCGAGGTGGGTCCGGGACAACGAAGAGGCTACACCTTC
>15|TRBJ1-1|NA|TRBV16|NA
CASSLRDTPNTEAFF
TGTGCCAGCAGCCTCCGGGACACCCCAAATACTGAAGCTTTCTTT
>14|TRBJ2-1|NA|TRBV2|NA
CASLNGASSYEQFF
TGTGCCAGCCTTAATGGCGCTAGTTCTTATGAGCAGTTCTTC
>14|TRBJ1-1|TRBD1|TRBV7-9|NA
CASGTGSLNTEAFF
TGTGCCAGCGGGACAGGCTCTTTGAACACTGAAGCTTTCTTT
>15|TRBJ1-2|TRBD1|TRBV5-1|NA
CASSDRTRGAYGYTF
TGCGCCAGCAGCGATCGAACCAGGGGGGCCTATGGCTACACCTTC
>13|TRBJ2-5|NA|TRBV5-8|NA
CASSLTDSGTQYF
TGTGCCAGCAGCTTGACTGACTCCGGGACCCAGTACTTC
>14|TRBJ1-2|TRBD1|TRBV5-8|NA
CASSPDRDNYGYTF
TGTGCCAGCAGCCCGGACAGGGATAACTATGGCTACACCTTC
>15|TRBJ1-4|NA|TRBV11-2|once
CASSPGASRAEKLFF
TGTGCCAGCAGCCCCGGGGCCTCCCGAGCTGAAAAACTGTTTTTT
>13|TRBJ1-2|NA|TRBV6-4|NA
CASTPEGGGGYTF
TGTGCCAGCACCCCCGAGGGGGGAGGAGGCTACACCTTC
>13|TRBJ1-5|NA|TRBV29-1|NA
CSVAKGMEQPQHF
TGCAGCGTTGCCAAGGGGATGGAACAGCCCCAGCATTTT
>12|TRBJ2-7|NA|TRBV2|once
CASNGQSYEQYF
TGTGCCAGCAACGGACAGTCCTACGAGCAGTACTTC
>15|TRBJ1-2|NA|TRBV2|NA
CASSQTLDRFGGYTF
TGTGCCAGCAGTCAAACACTCGACAGGTTTGGCGGCTACACCTTC
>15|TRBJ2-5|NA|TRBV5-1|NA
CASSFRGDASRAQYF
TGCGCCAGCAGCTTCAGAGGGGATGCCTCTAGGGCCCAGTACTTC
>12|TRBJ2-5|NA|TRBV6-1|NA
CASSGTAETQYF
TGTGCCAGCAGTGGCACTGCAGAGACCCAGTACTTC
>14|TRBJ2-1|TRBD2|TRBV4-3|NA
CASSWTSEGDEQFF
TGCGCCAGCAGCTGGACTAGCGAAGGGGATGAGCAGTTCTTC
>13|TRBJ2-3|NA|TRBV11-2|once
CASSPGPLLAQYF
TGTGCCAGCAGCCCCGGTCCCTTACTGGCGCAGTATTTT
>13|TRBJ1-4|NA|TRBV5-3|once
CARSLRGAEKLFF
TGTGCCAGAAGCTTGCGGGGGGCTGAAAAACTGTTTTTT
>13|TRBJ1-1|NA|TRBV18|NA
CASSPAQNTEAFF
TGTGCCAGCTCACCGGCCCAAAACACTGAAGCTTTCTTT
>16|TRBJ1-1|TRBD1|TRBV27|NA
CASRLLRTGAYTEAFF
TGTGCCAGCAGATTACTCCGGACAGGCGCATACACTGAAGCTTTCTTT
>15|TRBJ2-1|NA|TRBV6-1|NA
CASSPRVSGNNEQFF
TGTGCCAGCTCACCTCGGGTTAGCGGAAACAATGAGCAGTTCTTC
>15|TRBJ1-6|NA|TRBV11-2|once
CASSHSGTSYSPLHF
TGTGCCAGCAGCCACTCCGGGACATCTTATTCACCCCTCCACTTT
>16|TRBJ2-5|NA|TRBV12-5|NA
CASGFGPGAEKETQYF
TGTGCTAGTGGTTTCGGTCCGGGGGCGGAAAAAGAGACCCAGTACTTC
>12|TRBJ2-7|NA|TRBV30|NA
CAWSDRVDEQYF
TGTGCCTGGAGTGACAGGGTCGACGAGCAGTACTTC
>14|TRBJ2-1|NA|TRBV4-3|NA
CASSQEIRHNEQFF
TGCGCCAGCAGCCAAGAGATTCGCCACAATGAGCAGTTCTTC
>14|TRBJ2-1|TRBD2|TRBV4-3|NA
CASNQPGLVLLQFF
TGCGCCAGCAACCAACCGGGACTAGTCCTGTTACAGTTCTTC
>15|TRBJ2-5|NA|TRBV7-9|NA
CASRFSGLLKETQYF
TGTGCCAGCCGTTTCTCGGGACTCCTGAAAGAGACCCAGTACTTC
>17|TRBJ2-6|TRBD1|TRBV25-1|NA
CASSESEGGAGANVLTF
TGTGCCAGCAGTGAATCTGAAGGGGGCGCTGGGGCCAACGTCCTGACTTTC
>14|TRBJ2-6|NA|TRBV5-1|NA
CASSLVAGANVLTF
TGCGCCAGCAGCTTGGTCGCCGGGGCCAACGTCCTGACTTTC
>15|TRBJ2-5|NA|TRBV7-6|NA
CASSPNGDWEETQYF
TGTGCCAGCAGCCCCAATGGGGACTGGGAAGAGACCCAGTACTTC
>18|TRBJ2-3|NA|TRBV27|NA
CASSLTFDPGYDTDTQYF
TGTGCCAGCAGTTTAACCTTTGACCCCGGGTACGACACAGATACGCAGTATTTT
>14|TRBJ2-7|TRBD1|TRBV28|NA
CASSLTGTAWEQYF
TGTGCCAGCAGCCTCACCGGGACAGCGTGGGAGCAGTACTTC
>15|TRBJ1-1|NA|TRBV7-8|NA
CASSLAAGLNTEAFF
TGTGCCAGCAGCTTAGCTGCGGGATTGAACACTGAAGCTTTCTTT
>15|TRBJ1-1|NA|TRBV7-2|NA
CASSPMGTLNTEAFF
TGTGCCAGCAGCCCAATGGGGACTTTGAACACTGAAGCTTTCTTT
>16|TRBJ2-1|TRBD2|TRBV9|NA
CASSVAGSSGRVEQFF
TGTGCCAGCAGCGTAGCGGGTAGTAGCGGGAGGGTCGAGCAGTTCTTC
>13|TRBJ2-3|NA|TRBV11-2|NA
CASSLGQQDTQYF
TGTGCCAGCAGCTTAGGGCAGCAGGATACGCAGTATTTT
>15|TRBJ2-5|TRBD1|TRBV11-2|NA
CASSPDRGFGETQYF
TGTGCCAGCAGCCCTGACAGGGGGTTCGGTGAGACCCAGTACTTC
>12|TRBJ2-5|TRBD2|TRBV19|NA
CASGFGGETQYF
TGTGCCAGCGGGTTCGGGGGGGAGACCCAGTACTTC